This T cell receptor beta chain was identified in a study of T cell changes during pregnancy in multiple sclerosis. Sequencing used immunoSEQ multiplex PCR; TCRdb keeps in-frame clones, though not all of them. The data show 30,000 or so clones, around 85% seen once. This CDR3 has 14 residues. V lost 7 bases and J 5 bases, leaving 17 bases between the germline ends. The germline CDR1 and CDR2 sequences are SEHNR and FQNEAQ (reference sequence). The receptor was derived from a female donor with multiple sclerosis, enrolled in a pregnancy study. Here the sequenced sample was CD8+ T cells from peripheral blood mononuclear cells, taken after pregnancy. The rearrangement joins TRBV7-9 to TRBJ1-2, with D uncertain. This CDR3 is CASNRLTHMYGYTF. The DNA for the CDR3 is TGTGCCAGCAACCGGCTGACTCATATGTATGGCTACACCTTC.